This T cell receptor (beta chain) originates from a study of early T cells in non-severe SARS-CoV-2 infection. Study as a whole: Sequencing of bulk RNA from unsorted whole blood was done, without chain pairing.

The table lists this clonotype with many counts. One junction end disagrees with the germline gene, perhaps due to a read error. This CDR3 spans 17 amino acids. Per the germline V gene, CDR1 is SGHTA and CDR2 is FQGNSA. Unique molecular identifiers were attached to individual cDNA molecules. TCRdb reanalysed the 5' RACE reads using MiXCR and keeps one entry per CDR3 protein. The sample yields tens of thousands of distinct CDR3 sequences, 11% seen once. V gene TRBV7-2 combines with J gene TRBJ1-3; TRBD1 might be the D (5 bases). This receptor was identified in an adult who was a healthcare worker with PCR-confirmed SARS-CoV-2 infection or an uninfected control (not recorded which). Sequencing input: whole blood. This CDR3 is CASSSRPTGASENTIYF. In nucleotides, the CDR3 is TGTGCCAGCAGCTCAAGACCTACTGGGGCATCTGAAAACACCATATATTTT.